Each of the 12 T cell receptor beta chains below was sequenced from the same sample in a study of cytomegalovirus exposure and HLA in healthy donors. Use of 60 Vbeta and 13 Jbeta primers characterized the PCR. The protocol was immunoSEQ multiplex PCR, while the TCRdb copy is restricted to in-frame clones and leaves out a portion. The data hold roughly 87,000 clones, with roughly 80% observed a single time. The specimen sequenced was PBMCs. These receptors were collected from a woman in her 40s in good health and CMV-seropositive.

V gene TRBV2 combines with J gene TRBJ2-7, with no clear D. CDR1 is SNHLY, CDR2 FYNNEI, per germline. The CDR3 sequence is 15 residues long. The ends were cut back, 0 bases at V and 2 bases at J, with 11 bases in the middle. CDR3 in DNA: TGTGCCAGCAGTGAAGCTTTCCCAGAAACCTACGAGCAGTACTTC. This sequence encodes CASSEAFPETYEQYF.

The J gene is TRBJ2-7, the V gene TRBV30, with 11 bases matching TRBD1. CDR3 length: 16 residues. The V and J ends lost 0 bases and 1 base, in that order; junction bases with no gene match: 5. Looked up from germline, CDR1 is GTSNPN and CDR2 is SVGIG (reference sequence). CDR3 protein: CAWSVWGQGGSYEQYF. The DNA of the CDR3 is TGTGCCTGGAGTGTATGGGGACAGGGGGGTTCCTACGAGCAGTACTTC.

This chain connects TRBV7-9 to TRBJ2-5, with 11 bases that match TRBD2. After removal of 8 bases from V and 2 bases from J, the junction contained 13 bases not matched to a gene. This CDR3 has 17 amino acids. In germline, CDR1 is SEHNR, CDR2 FQNEAQ (reference sequence). CDR3 sequence reads: CASHGLAGPRGQETQYF. As DNA, the CDR3 is TGTGCCAGCCACGGACTAGCGGGCCCCCGAGGGCAAGAGACCCAGTACTTC.

Here the CDR3 reads CASSLPLGGTEAFF. The CDR3 bases are TGTGCCAGCAGCCTCCCACTGGGGGGGACTGAAGCTTTCTTT. The chain carries TRBV11-2 and TRBJ1-1, with D possibly TRBD1 on 5 matching bases. This CDR3 is built from 14 residues. The germline gives CDR1 SGHAT, CDR2 FQNNGV. Trimming cost V 5 bases and J 5 bases, with 15 bases left between them.

V and J are TRBV9 and TRBJ1-3; D remains unclear. This CDR3 contains 16 residues. The V end was cut by 0 bases, the J end by 0 bases, with 10 bases between. CDR1 and CDR2 from the germline V gene are SGDLS and YYNGEE. The CDR3 nucleotides read TGTGCCAGCAGCGTAGCCCTAGCGAGCTCTGGAAACACCATATATTTT. Its translation: CASSVALASSGNTIYF.

This clone came up a few times. The chain employs TRBV5-1 and TRBJ1-2, with a weak D call TRBD1 (5 bases). The V end was cut by 0 bases, the J end by 5 bases, with 14 bases between. The length of the CDR3 is 15 residues. CDR1 and CDR2 from the germline V gene are SGHRS and YFSETQ. The CDR3 here is CASSLGDSIDYGYTF. DNA for the CDR3: TGCGCCAGCAGCTTGGGAGACAGTATAGATTATGGCTACACCTTC.

This chain joins TRBV5-5 and TRBJ2-1; D is possibly TRBD1 (6 bases). The germline CDR1 and CDR2 sequences are SGHKS and YYEKEE (reference sequence). This CDR3 has 14 amino acids. The V and J ends lost 6 bases and 2 bases respectively, with 12 bases between them. In DNA, the CDR3 is TGTGCCAGCACGGGACAAACGACCTACAATGAGCAGTTCTTC. It is translated as CASTGQTTYNEQFF.

As concerns this clone: The sample carries other DNA sequences with the same CDR3. The V and J genes are TRBV9 and TRBJ2-7, with 8 bases identical to TRBD1. Trimming took 3 bases from V and 4 from J; bases not matched to a gene: 3. The CDR3 is 13 residues long. Germline-derived CDR1 and CDR2 are SGDLS and YYNGEE. The CDR3 sequence: CASSGQGAYEQYF. DNA for the CDR3: TGTGCCAGCAGCGGGCAGGGGGCGTACGAGCAGTACTTC.

This chain joins TRBV4-1 and TRBJ2-3; the match to TRBD1 covers 7 bases. Germline V gene data show CDR1 as MGHRA and CDR2 as YSYEKL. V shed 6 bases and J 4 bases; nucleotides not matched to a gene: 10. This CDR3 region has 15 residues. The CDR3 bases are TGCGCCAGCAGGGCGCAGGGGGTGGGATCAGATACGCAGTATTTT. Translated, it gives CASRAQGVGSDTQYF.

The rearrangement links TRBV2 to TRBJ1-6, with 7 bases aligning to TRBD1. V shed 4 bases and J 5 bases; nucleotides not matched to a gene: 5. The CDR3 is made up of 15 amino acids. Germline V CDR1 and CDR2: SNHLY, FYNNEI. The CDR3 is CASSVSRGDNSPLHF. CDR3 coding DNA: TGTGCCAGCAGTGTTTCCAGGGGGGATAATTCACCCCTCCACTTT.

The V gene is TRBV27, the J gene TRBJ2-3; weak D call: TRBD2 (6 bases). V lost 3 bases and J 2 bases, leaving 12 bases between the germline ends. The CDR3 is 15 residues long. Germline CDR1 is MNHEY and CDR2 is SMNVEV (reference sequence). The CDR3 DNA follows: TGTGCCAGCAGTTTTCTGGCGGGATACACAGATACGCAGTATTTT. It encodes CASSFLAGYTDTQYF.

The gene calls are TRBV30 and TRBJ1-1, with a tentative D call TRBD1 (5 bases). The CDR3 consists of 15 residues. Germline lookup yields CDR1 GTSNPN and CDR2 SVGIG (reference sequence). The ends were cut back, 5 bases at V and 1 base at J, with 17 bases in the middle. DNA of the CDR3: TGTGCCTGGGTTAAAAGGGGCGCGTCGAACACTGAAGCTTTCTTT. It codes for CAWVKRGASNTEAFF.